This T cell receptor beta chain was sequenced in a study of T cell changes during pregnancy in multiple sclerosis. This clone was picked up one time. The method was immunoSEQ multiplex PCR; TCRdb's version includes in-frame clones alone and lacks a portion of them. This table holds fewer than 70,000 clones, about 90% found once. The sequence was obtained from a female donor in good health, enrolled as a control in a pregnancy study. This sample comprised peripheral blood, obtained in the second trimester of pregnancy.

The CDR3 here is CASSYRDRGSYEQYF. The CDR3 region has the DNA TGTGCCAGCAGCTACCGGGACAGGGGATCCTACGAGCAGTACTTC. The rearrangement joins TRBV7-9 to TRBJ2-7; 10 bases map to TRBD1. From germline, CDR1 is SEHNR and CDR2 FQNEAQ (reference sequence). V lost 4 bases, J lost 1 base, and 4 bases stayed unmatched. This CDR3 region has 15 residues. Full variable domain (rest looked up from reference TRBV7-9 and TRBJ2-7): DTGVSQNPRHKITKRGQNVTFRCDPISEHNRLYWYRQTLGQGPEFLTYFQNEAQLEKSRLLSDRFSAERPKGSFSTLEIQRTEQGDSAMYLCASSYRDRGSYEQYFGPGTRLTVT.